These T cell receptor beta chains were read from a single sample in a study of blood T cell repertoires in COVID-19. Method: immunoSEQ multiplex PCR; TCRdb's copy keeps in-frame clones and lacks some. This sample has 90,000 to 100,000 clones, with around 85% found just once. The source material was peripheral blood. The receptors come from a woman older than 75 with acute or convalescent COVID-19. CDR3s include the opening cysteine and the closing phenylalanine or tryptophan. Fields, in order: clone size, D gene, V gene, J gene, CDR3 DNA, CDR3 protein. D genes are given only for firm matches. The size entry is marked missing in some rows and otherwise reads once, few, many or a size class.

size: .; D: .; V: TRBV7-2; J: TRBJ2-5; DNA: TGTGCCAGCAGCAAAACTCGACTAGAAGAGACCCAGTACTTC; CDR3: CASSKTRLEETQYF
size: .; D: TRBD1; V: TRBV19; J: TRBJ2-5; DNA: TGTGCCAGTGGATCCGGGACAGGGGAGACCCAGTACTTC; CDR3: CASGSGTGETQYF
size: .; D: TRBD1; V: TRBV11-3; J: TRBJ1-1; DNA: TGTGCCAGCAGCAGCCGACAGGGCGAAGCTTTCTTT; CDR3: CASSSRQGEAFF
size: few; D: .; V: TRBV10-3; J: TRBJ2-7; DNA: TGTGCCACCAGGGCGGCCAGCTCCTACGAGCAGTACTTC; CDR3: CATRAASSYEQYF
size: .; D: TRBD2; V: TRBV11-3; J: TRBJ2-3; DNA: TGTGCCAGCAGTACTAGCGGGGGGGCAGATACGCAGTATTTT; CDR3: CASSTSGGADTQYF
size: once; D: TRBD1; V: TRBV5-4; J: TRBJ2-4; DNA: TGTGCCAGCAGCGTGGACAGGGTGGACATTCAGTACTTC; CDR3: CASSVDRVDIQYF
size: .; D: TRBD2; V: TRBV9; J: TRBJ2-3; DNA: TGTGCCAGCAGCGTATTGGCGGGGGGCCCGGGAGATACGCAGTATTTT; CDR3: CASSVLAGGPGDTQYF
size: few; D: .; V: TRBV6-2/TRBV6-3; J: TRBJ1-6; DNA: TGTGCCAGCAGTTACCTCGCCGGGACATATAATTCACCCCTCCACTTT; CDR3: CASSYLAGTYNSPLHF
size: .; D: .; V: TRBV29-1; J: TRBJ2-5; DNA: TGCAGCGTTGAAAGGTGGCAGGGAGAGACCCAGTACTTC; CDR3: CSVERWQGETQYF
size: once; D: .; V: TRBV6-5; J: TRBJ2-2; DNA: TGTGCCAGCAGTTATGCGCCCGCGAACACCGGGGAGCTGTTTTTT; CDR3: CASSYAPANTGELFF
size: .; D: TRBD1; V: TRBV7-9; J: TRBJ1-4; DNA: TGTGCCAGCAGCCAAGGCGCAGGGGGCGGTGAAAAACTGTTTTTT; CDR3: CASSQGAGGGEKLFF
size: .; D: TRBD2; V: TRBV5-4; J: TRBJ2-5; DNA: TGTGCCCTCCGGGGGGGGACGGCCCAAGAGACCCAGTACTTC; CDR3: CALRGGTAQETQYF
size: .; D: TRBD1; V: TRBV27; J: TRBJ1-6; DNA: TGTGCCAGCCGCCTCGGGACAGCTAATAATTCACCCCTCCACTTT; CDR3: CASRLGTANNSPLHF
size: .; D: .; V: TRBV9; J: TRBJ2-3; DNA: TGTGCCAGCAGCCGTGCCGGGACTGACACAGATACGCAGTATTTT; CDR3: CASSRAGTDTDTQYF
size: .; D: TRBD2; V: TRBV7-2; J: TRBJ2-5; DNA: TGTGCCAGCAGCCCCGGACTAGGGGAGACCCAGTACTTC; CDR3: CASSPGLGETQYF
size: .; D: TRBD1; V: TRBV7-2; J: TRBJ2-2; DNA: TGTGCCAGCAGTTTTACAGGGGCCAGGGAGCTGTTTTTT; CDR3: CASSFTGARELFF
size: once; D: TRBD2; V: TRBV18; J: TRBJ2-1; DNA: TGTGCCAGCTCAAATAGCGGGGGGGCCCGGAATGAGCAGTTCTTC; CDR3: CASSNSGGARNEQFF
size: .; D: .; V: TRBV24-1; J: TRBJ1-2; DNA: TGTGCCACCAGTGGGCCAGGGGCTAACTATGGCTACACCTTC; CDR3: CATSGPGANYGYTF
size: .; D: .; V: TRBV10-1; J: TRBJ1-1; DNA: TGCGCCAGCAGTGGAGGAGGGCCTGAAGCTTTCTTT; CDR3: CASSGGGPEAFF
size: .; D: .; V: TRBV18; J: TRBJ1-1; DNA: TGTGCCAGCTCCCCGTCACAAACGAACACTGAAGCTTTCTTT; CDR3: CASSPSQTNTEAFF
size: .; D: .; V: TRBV5-1; J: TRBJ2-2; DNA: TGCGCCAGCAGGCGCACAGGGACCAACACCGGGGAGCTGTTTTTT; CDR3: CASRRTGTNTGELFF
size: few; D: .; V: TRBV5-1; J: TRBJ1-1; DNA: TGCGCCAGCACCTCCGGGGGGGTTGAGAACGCTGAAGCTTTCTTT; CDR3: CASTSGGVENAEAFF
size: .; D: TRBD2; V: TRBV7-3; J: TRBJ2-5; DNA: TGTGCCAGCAGCCCCCACCGGGGACTAGCGGCGACCCAGTACTTC; CDR3: CASSPHRGLAATQYF
size: .; D: TRBD1; V: TRBV7-3; J: TRBJ2-7; DNA: TGTGCCAGCAGCTCGGGACAGGGGGCACTCCCGCAGTACTTC; CDR3: CASSSGQGALPQYF
size: .; D: .; V: TRBV6-5; J: TRBJ2-3; DNA: TGTGCCAGCAGCCGAGGGGGAGATACGCAGTATTTT; CDR3: CASSRGGDTQYF
size: .; D: TRBD1; V: TRBV15; J: TRBJ1-6; DNA: TGTGCCACCAGCTTCGTCCCGGGACAGGGTTCACCCCTCCACTTT; CDR3: CATSFVPGQGSPLHF
size: .; D: .; V: TRBV11-2; J: TRBJ2-1; DNA: TGTGCCAGCAGCTTAGTCAGAGGGGGGGCCTACAATGAGCAGTTCTTC; CDR3: CASSLVRGGAYNEQFF
size: .; D: .; V: TRBV4-3; J: TRBJ1-5; DNA: TGCGCCAGCAGCCAAGGACAGAATAGCAATCAGCCCCAGCATTTT; CDR3: CASSQGQNSNQPQHF
size: .; D: .; V: TRBV18; J: TRBJ1-2; DNA: TGTGCCAGCTCACCACAGATTTACAGGGAAGGCTATGGCTACACCTTC; CDR3: CASSPQIYREGYGYTF
size: .; D: .; V: TRBV5-6; J: TRBJ1-2; DNA: TGTGCCAGCAACCCCCATGGGGCCCCCTATGGCTACACCTTC; CDR3: CASNPHGAPYGYTF
size: few; D: .; V: TRBV5-1; J: TRBJ1-3; DNA: TGCGCCAGCAGCGTAGGGGTGGAGGGAAACACCATATATTTT; CDR3: CASSVGVEGNTIYF
size: .; D: .; V: TRBV2; J: TRBJ2-4; DNA: TGTGCCAGCAGAAGGACAGTAGCCAAAAACATTCAGTACTTC; CDR3: CASRRTVAKNIQYF
size: few; D: TRBD1; V: TRBV7-9; J: TRBJ2-5; DNA: TGTGCCAGCAGCTTAGAGGGACAGGGGACTTGGTACCAAGAGACCCAGTACTTC; CDR3: CASSLEGQGTWYQETQYF
size: .; D: .; V: TRBV6-5; J: TRBJ1-2; DNA: TGTGCCAGCAGTTACTCGAGAGGTTATGGCTACACCTTC; CDR3: CASSYSRGYGYTF
size: .; D: .; V: TRBV6-5; J: TRBJ1-6; DNA: TGTGCCAGCAGAGAGGCGCTACGAATTTCACCCCTCCACTTT; CDR3: CASREALRISPLHF
size: .; D: .; V: TRBV19; J: TRBJ1-1; DNA: TGTGCCAGTAGTAAACCACAGATGGCGGGGCGCGACACTGAAGCTTTCTTT; CDR3: CASSKPQMAGRDTEAFF
size: .; D: .; V: TRBV3-1/TRBV3-2; J: TRBJ2-5; DNA: TGTGCCAGCAGCCAAGACCAGGTTCCAGGGACCCAGTACTTC; CDR3: CASSQDQVPGTQYF
size: .; D: .; V: TRBV5-1; J: TRBJ1-3; DNA: TGCGCCAGCAGCCGCGGGGGGGACACCATATATTTT; CDR3: CASSRGGDTIYF